These 8 T cell receptor beta chains were all obtained from the same sample, sequenced in a study of blood T cell repertoires in COVID-19. Clones were read by immunoSEQ multiplex PCR, and TCRdb kept only the in-frame ones, dropping some. The sample shows fewer than 500,000 clones, 86% of them seen only once. What was sequenced was peripheral blood. The source is a woman aged 25 to 45 with active or convalescent COVID-19.

The chain is built from TRBV24-1 and TRBJ2-3; D perhaps matches TRBD1 (7 bases). Trimming removed 4 bases from V and 2 bases from J, with 15 bases in between. In germline, CDR1 is KGHDR, CDR2 SFDVKD. The CDR3 runs 16 residues. The CDR3 here is CATSDSAGQNTDTQYF. The DNA of the CDR3 is TGTGCCACCAGTGACTCCGCGGGACAGAACACAGATACGCAGTATTTT.

This rearrangement joins TRBV10-3 to TRBJ1-1; 7 bases map to TRBD1. The CDR3 is made up of 14 amino acids. The V and J ends lost 2 bases and 6 bases, in that order; junction bases with no gene match: 6. The V gene's germline CDR1 is ENHRY and CDR2 SYGVKD. CDR3 DNA: TGTGCCATCAGTGAGCCGAATAGGGGGCCTGAAGCTTTCTTT. Protein product: CAISEPNRGPEAFF.

The gene calls are TRBV11-2 and TRBJ1-2; 8 bases map to TRBD1. The CDR3 is made up of 14 amino acids. Germline V lookup: CDR1 SGHAT, CDR2 FQNNGV. Trimming at V came to 6 bases and at J to 2 bases, leaving 5 bases not matched to a gene. The CDR3 region has the DNA TGTGCCAGCAGTCAGGACAGGGCGAACTATGGCTACACCTTC. Residues: CASSQDRANYGYTF.

The gene calls are TRBV6-5 and TRBJ1-5; no definite D call. The CDR3 spans 15 residues. Germline loops: CDR1 MNHEY, CDR2 SVGAGI. Trimming pared 3 bases from V and 1 base from J, leaving 10 bases between. The DNA of the CDR3 is TGTGCCAGCAGTTATAGCCGCGCAAGCAATCAGCCCCAGCATTTT. Its protein product is CASSYSRASNQPQHF.

The chain is built from TRBV5-1 and TRBJ1-2; 7 positions match TRBD1. From germline, CDR1 is SGHRS and CDR2 YFSETQ. This CDR3 region has 15 residues. With V trimmed by 4 bases and J by 3 bases, 9 bases remained unmatched. CDR3 sequence: CASSIGQARDYGYTF. In DNA form, the CDR3 reads TGCGCCAGCAGCATTGGACAGGCCCGCGACTATGGCTACACCTTC.

The rearrangement uses TRBV30 and TRBJ1-1, with D hard to call. This CDR3 has 13 amino acids. Germline CDR1 and CDR2: GTSNPN and SVGIG (reference sequence). V was shortened by 2 bases and J by 1 base, with 8 bases between the two germline ends. CDR3 loop: CAWSPTPNTEAFF. In nucleotides, the CDR3 is TGTGCCTGGAGTCCGACACCGAACACTGAAGCTTTCTTT.

CDR3 sequence reads: CASSLRGGVGESPLHF. The CDR3 nucleotides read TGCGCCAGCAGCTTGAGAGGGGGCGTAGGAGAATCACCCCTCCACTTT. The rearrangement joins TRBV5-1 to TRBJ1-6; 7 bases line up with TRBD1. The V and J ends lost 1 base and 10 bases, in that order; junction bases with no gene match: 11. CDR1 and CDR2 from the germline V gene are SGHRS and YFSETQ. CDR3 length: 16 residues.

The chain is built from TRBV7-9 and TRBJ1-5, with 11 positions matching TRBD1. V lost 4 bases and J lost 7; bases outside the gene matches: 6. Per the germline V gene, CDR1 is SEHNR and CDR2 is FQNEAQ (reference sequence). The CDR3 spans 15 residues. CDR3 in amino acids: CASSSGTGGLQPQHF. As DNA, the CDR3 is TGTGCCAGCAGCTCCGGGACAGGGGGATTACAGCCCCAGCATTTT.